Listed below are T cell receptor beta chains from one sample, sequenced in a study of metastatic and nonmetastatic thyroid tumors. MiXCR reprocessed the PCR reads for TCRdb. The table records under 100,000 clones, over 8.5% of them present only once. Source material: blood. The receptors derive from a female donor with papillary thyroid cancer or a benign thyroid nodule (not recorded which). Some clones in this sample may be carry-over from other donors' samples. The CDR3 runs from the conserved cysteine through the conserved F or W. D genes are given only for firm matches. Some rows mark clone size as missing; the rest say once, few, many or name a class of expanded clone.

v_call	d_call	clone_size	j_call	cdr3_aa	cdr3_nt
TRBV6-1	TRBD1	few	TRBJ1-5	CASSVDRGVGQPQHF	TGTGCCAGCAGCGTCGACAGGGGGGTGGGTCAGCCCCAGCATTTT
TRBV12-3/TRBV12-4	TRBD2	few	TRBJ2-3	CAGTGGAGHIDTQYF	TGTGCCGGCACCGGCGGAGCGGGGCACATAGATACGCAGTATTTT
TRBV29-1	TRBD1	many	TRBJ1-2	CSVQQGSYGYTF	TGCAGCGTTCAACAGGGGAGCTATGGCTACACCTTC
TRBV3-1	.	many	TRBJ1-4	CASSQVGGGAEKLFF	TGTGCCAGCAGCCAAGTTGGTGGAGGGGCAGAAAAACTGTTTTTT
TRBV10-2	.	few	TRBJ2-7	CASSAPTDRAHLYEQYF	TGCGCCAGCAGTGCTCCTACGGACAGAGCCCACCTTTACGAGCAGTACTTC
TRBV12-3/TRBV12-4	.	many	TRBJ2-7	CASSVIGQVGEQYF	TGTGCCAGCAGCGTTATCGGGCAGGTTGGCGAGCAGTACTTC
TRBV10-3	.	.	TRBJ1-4	CAISEGGATNEKLFF	TGTGCCATCAGTGAGGGCGGTGCGACTAATGAAAAACTGTTTTTT
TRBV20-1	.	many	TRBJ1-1	CSAREGRTEAFF	TGCAGTGCTAGAGAGGGAAGGACTGAAGCTTTCTTT
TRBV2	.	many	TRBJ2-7	CASSTSLGSEQYF	TGTGCCAGCAGTACCTCATTAGGGTCCGAGCAGTACTTC
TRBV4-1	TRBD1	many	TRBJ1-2	CASTGGYGYTF	TGCGCCAGCACAGGGGGCTATGGCTACACCTTC
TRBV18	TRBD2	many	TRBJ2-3	CASSPGGGVTDTQYF	TGTGCCAGCTCACCAGGCGGGGGGGTCACAGATACGCAGTATTTT